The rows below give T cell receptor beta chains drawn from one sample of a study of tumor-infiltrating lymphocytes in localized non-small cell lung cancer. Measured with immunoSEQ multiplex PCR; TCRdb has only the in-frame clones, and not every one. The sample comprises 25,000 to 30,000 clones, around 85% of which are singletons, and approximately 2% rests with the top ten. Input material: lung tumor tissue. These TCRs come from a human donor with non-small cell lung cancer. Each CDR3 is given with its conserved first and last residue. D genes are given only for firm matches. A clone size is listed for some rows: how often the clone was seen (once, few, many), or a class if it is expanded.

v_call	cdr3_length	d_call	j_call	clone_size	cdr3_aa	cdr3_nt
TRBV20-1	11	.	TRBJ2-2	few	CSARRGRELFF	TGCAGTGCAAGACGGGGGAGGGAGCTGTTTTTT
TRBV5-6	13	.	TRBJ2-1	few	CASSLERYNEQFF	TGTGCCAGCAGCTTGGAAAGATACAATGAGCAGTTCTTC
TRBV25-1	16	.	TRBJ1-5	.	CASSTSFGQGNQPQHF	TGTGCCAGCAGCACGTCTTTTGGGCAGGGCAATCAGCCCCAGCATTTT
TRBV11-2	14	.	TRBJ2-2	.	CASSLDTGTGELFF	TGTGCCAGCAGCTTAGATACAGGGACCGGGGAGCTGTTTTTT
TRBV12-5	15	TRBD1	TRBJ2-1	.	CASGLRRGPYNEQFF	TGTGCTAGTGGTTTGCGCAGGGGGCCCTACAATGAGCAGTTCTTC
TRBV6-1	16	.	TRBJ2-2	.	CASSGTGTSNTGELFF	TGTGCCAGCAGTGGTACCGGGACGTCGAACACCGGGGAGCTGTTTTTT
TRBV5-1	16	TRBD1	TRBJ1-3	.	CASSLEGQAAGNTIYF	TGCGCCAGCAGCTTGGAAGGACAGGCGGCTGGAAACACCATATATTTT
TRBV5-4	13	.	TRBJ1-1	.	CASSASGNTEAFF	TGTGCCAGCAGCGCCTCCGGGAACACTGAAGCTTTCTTT
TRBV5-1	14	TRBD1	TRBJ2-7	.	CASSERTGAYEQYF	TGCGCCAGCAGCGAGCGGACAGGAGCCTACGAGCAGTACTTC
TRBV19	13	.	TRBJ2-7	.	CASSFRESYEQYF	TGTGCCAGTAGTTTCCGTGAGTCCTACGAGCAGTACTTC
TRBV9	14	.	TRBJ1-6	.	CASSVDGENSPLHF	TGTGCCAGCAGCGTAGATGGGGAGAATTCACCCCTCCACTTT
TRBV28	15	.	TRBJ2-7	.	CASTRGGSMSYEQYF	TGTGCCAGCACCCGAGGCGGGTCTATGTCCTACGAGCAGTACTTC
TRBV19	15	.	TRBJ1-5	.	CASSIVRGGNQPQHF	TGTGCCAGTAGTATAGTTAGGGGTGGCAATCAGCCCCAGCATTTT
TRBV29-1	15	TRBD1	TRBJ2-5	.	CSAVGTGGVQETQYF	TGCAGCGCTGTCGGGACAGGGGGTGTCCAAGAGACCCAGTACTTC
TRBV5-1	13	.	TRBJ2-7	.	CASSLEGLYEQYF	TGCGCCAGCAGCTTGGAAGGGCTCTACGAGCAGTACTTC
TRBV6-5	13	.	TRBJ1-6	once	CASSYPRWSPLHF	TGTGCCAGCAGTTACCCGAGGTGGTCACCCCTCCACTTT
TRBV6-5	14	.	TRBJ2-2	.	CASSITGLTGELFF	TGTGCCAGCAGTATAACAGGGTTGACCGGGGAGCTGTTTTTT
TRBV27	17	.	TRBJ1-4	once	CASSPRFQVVLDEKLFF	TGTGCCAGCAGTCCGCGTTTCCAGGTCGTTCTTGATGAAAAACTGTTTTTT
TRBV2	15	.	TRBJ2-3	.	CASSELGTSTDTQYF	TGTGCCAGCAGTGAATTGGGTACCAGCACAGATACGCAGTATTTT
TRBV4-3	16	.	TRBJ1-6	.	CASSQDPGRINSPLHF	TGCGCCAGCAGCCAAGATCCCGGCAGAATCAATTCACCCCTCCACTTT
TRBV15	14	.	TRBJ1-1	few	CATSRDRLNTEAFF	TGTGCCACCAGCAGAGATCGGCTGAACACTGAAGCTTTCTTT
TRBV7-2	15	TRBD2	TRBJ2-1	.	CASSLGVREGGEQFF	TGTGCCAGCAGCTTAGGGGTTCGGGAGGGGGGTGAGCAGTTCTTC
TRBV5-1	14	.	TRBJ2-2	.	CASSLGENTGELFF	TGCGCCAGCAGCTTGGGGGAGAACACCGGGGAGCTGTTTTTT
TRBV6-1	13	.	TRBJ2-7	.	CASSESQPYEQYF	TGTGCCAGCAGTGAAAGCCAGCCCTACGAGCAGTACTTC
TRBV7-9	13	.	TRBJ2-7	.	CASSPKGPYEQYF	TGTGCCAGCAGCCCAAAGGGCCCCTACGAGCAGTACTTC
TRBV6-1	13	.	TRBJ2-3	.	CASSEIIIDTQYF	TGTGCCAGCAGTGAAATTATCATAGATACGCAGTATTTT
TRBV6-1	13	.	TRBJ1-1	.	CASSERVGGEAFF	TGTGCCAGCAGTGAAAGGGTAGGAGGTGAAGCTTTCTTT
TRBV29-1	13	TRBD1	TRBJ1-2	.	CSVGTGVGYGYTF	TGCAGCGTAGGGACAGGGGTTGGCTATGGCTACACCTTC
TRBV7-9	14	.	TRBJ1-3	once	CASSQEGTGNTIYF	TGTGCCAGCAGCCAGGAGGGTACTGGAAACACCATATATTTT
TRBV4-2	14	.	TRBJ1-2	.	CASSQDGRNYGYTF	TGTGCCAGCAGCCAAGATGGGAGGAACTATGGCTACACCTTC
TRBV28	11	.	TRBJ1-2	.	CASSLADGYTF	TGTGCCAGCAGTTTGGCGGATGGCTACACCTTC
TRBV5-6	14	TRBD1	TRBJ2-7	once	CASSLGTGWDEQYF	TGTGCCAGCAGCTTGGGGACAGGGTGGGACGAGCAGTACTTC
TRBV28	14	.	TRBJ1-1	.	CASWSWVMNTEAFF	TGTGCCAGCTGGTCGTGGGTAATGAACACTGAAGCTTTCTTT
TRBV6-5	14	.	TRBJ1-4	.	CASSSDGQTEKLFF	TGTGCCAGCAGTTCGGATGGACAGACCGAAAAACTGTTTTTT
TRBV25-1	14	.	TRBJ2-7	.	CASSFDPGSYEQYF	TGTGCCAGCAGTTTTGACCCGGGCTCCTACGAGCAGTACTTC
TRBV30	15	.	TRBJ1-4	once	CAWREAPVPREKLFF	TGTGCCTGGAGAGAGGCGCCGGTCCCCCGTGAAAAACTGTTTTTT
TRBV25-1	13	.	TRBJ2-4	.	CASSMGSKNIQYF	TGTGCCAGCAGTATGGGTTCCAAAAACATTCAGTACTTC
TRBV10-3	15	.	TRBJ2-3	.	CAIRPRAASTDTQYF	TGTGCCATCAGACCACGAGCAGCGAGCACAGATACGCAGTATTTT
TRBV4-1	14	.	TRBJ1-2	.	CASSYEEGPYGYTF	TGCGCCAGCAGCTACGAGGAGGGGCCCTATGGCTACACCTTC
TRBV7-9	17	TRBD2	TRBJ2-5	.	CASSPGTSGGLQETQYF	TGTGCCAGCAGCCCGGGGACTAGCGGGGGACTCCAAGAGACCCAGTACTTC
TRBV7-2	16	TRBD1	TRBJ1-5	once	CASSLRDRGLGQPQHF	TGTGCCAGCAGCTTAAGGGACAGGGGTTTGGGTCAGCCCCAGCATTTT
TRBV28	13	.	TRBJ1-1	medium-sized	CASSLQGDTEAFF	TGTGCCAGCAGCCTTCAGGGAGACACTGAAGCTTTCTTT
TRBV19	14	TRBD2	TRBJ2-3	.	CASSKTSGVDTQYF	TGTGCCAGTAGTAAGACTAGCGGGGTGGATACGCAGTATTTT
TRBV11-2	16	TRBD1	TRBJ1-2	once	CASSRTGEAGNYGYTF	TGTGCCAGCAGCCGGACAGGGGAAGCGGGGAACTATGGCTACACCTTC
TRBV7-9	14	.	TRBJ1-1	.	CASSLAAGAYEAFF	TGTGCCAGCAGCTTAGCGGCAGGAGCTTATGAAGCTTTCTTT
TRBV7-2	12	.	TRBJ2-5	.	CASSLVYETQYF	TGTGCCAGCAGCTTAGTGTATGAGACCCAGTACTTC
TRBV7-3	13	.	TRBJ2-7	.	CASSLSPEYEQYF	TGTGCCAGCAGCCTCTCACCAGAATACGAGCAGTACTTC
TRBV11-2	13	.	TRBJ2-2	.	CASSLGATGELFF	TGTGCCAGCAGCTTAGGTGCCACCGGGGAGCTGTTTTTT
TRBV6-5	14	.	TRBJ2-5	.	CASRNGGPQETQYF	TGTGCCAGCAGGAACGGGGGACCTCAAGAGACCCAGTACTTC
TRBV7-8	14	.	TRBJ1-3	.	CASSLGRQGNTIYF	TGTGCCAGCAGCTTAGGTCGGCAGGGAAACACCATATATTTT
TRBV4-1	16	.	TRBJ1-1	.	CASSQVVGPGGTEAFF	TGCGCCAGCAGCCAAGTCGTGGGGCCGGGTGGCACTGAAGCTTTCTTT
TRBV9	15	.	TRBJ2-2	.	CASSVSPSGAGELFF	TGTGCCAGCAGCGTTAGTCCGTCGGGGGCCGGGGAGCTGTTTTTT
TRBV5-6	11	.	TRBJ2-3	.	CASSFTDTQYF	TGTGCCAGCAGCTTCACAGATACGCAGTATTTT
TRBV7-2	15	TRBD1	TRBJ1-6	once	CASSPRRDRASPLHF	TGTGCCAGCAGCCCTCGCCGGGACAGGGCTTCACCCCTCCACTTT